Below, 28 T cell receptor beta chains from the same sample are listed, as sequenced in a study of T cells in Graves' hyperthyroidism and ophthalmopathy. Amplified TCR beta CDR3 regions derived from RNA transcripts. The HTBI primer set served for first-round RT-PCR of the TCR CDR3. MiXCR was run by TCRdb on the multiplex PCR reads, yielding one entry per CDR3 protein. The sample contains approximately 210,000 distinct CDR3 sequences, roughly 18% of which appear only once. Sample: blood. All receptors derive from a man aged 45-60 years with Graves' hyperthyroidism.

This clonotype was recorded at least ten times. The chain joins TRBV10-3 to TRBJ1-6; the D is unclear. V lost 0 bases and J lost 8, with 11 bases in between. The CDR3 consists of 15 residues. The germline V gene has CDR1 ENHRY and CDR2 SYGVKD. The CDR3 region has the DNA TGTGCCATCAGTGAGTCGAGCGGAGCGGATTCACCCCTCCACTTT. It translates to CAISESSGADSPLHF.

The chain carries TRBV28 and TRBJ1-5; a weak D match, TRBD1 (5 bases). Germline V gives CDR1 MDHEN, CDR2 SYDVKM. The CDR3 consists of 16 residues. The V end was cut by 6 bases, the J end by 3 bases, with 18 bases between. CDR3 protein: CASSRGWKGPNQPQHF. CDR3 DNA: TGTGCCAGCAGCCGGGGGTGGAAGGGTCCCAATCAGCCCCAGCATTTT. The full variable domain, in which reference TRBV28 and TRBJ1-5 provide the parts outside the CDR3, is DVKVTQSSRYLVKRTGEKVFLECVQDMDHENMFWYRQDPGLGLRLIYFSYDVKMKEKGDIPEGYSVSREKKERFSLILESASTNQTSMYLCASSRGWKGPNQPQHFGDGTRLSIL.

This clonotype showed up just once. This chain connects TRBV3-1 to TRBJ1-1, with D unclear. CDR1 and CDR2 (germline): LGHDT, YNNKEL (reference sequence). The V end lost 0 bases, the J end lost 6 bases, and 11 bases lay between the germline ends. CDR3 size: 14 residues. CDR3 amino acids: CASSQDEGFAEAFF. The CDR3 DNA reads as TGTGCCAGCAGCCAAGATGAAGGGTTCGCTGAAGCTTTCTTT.

This clonotype was detected ten times or more. This rearrangement joins TRBV7-6 to TRBJ2-5, with 9 bases matching TRBD2. CDR3 length: 17 residues. The germline CDR1 and CDR2 sequences are SGHVS and FNYEAQ. V dropped 6 bases and J dropped 2; count of bases not matched to a gene: 13. The CDR3 loop is CASRTRPTSGIQETQYF. For the CDR3, the DNA is TGTGCCAGCAGAACTCGGCCGACTAGCGGCATACAAGAGACCCAGTACTTC.

Ten or more counts support this clonotype. The CDR3 protein is CASSGHEFPHEQYF. The CDR3 nucleotides read TGTGCCAGCAGTGGACACGAGTTTCCCCACGAGCAGTACTTC. V and J are TRBV28 and TRBJ2-7, with D tentatively TRBD1 (5 bases). The CDR3 is 14 amino acids. V lost 5 bases and J 5 bases, leaving 16 bases between the germline ends. Germline V gene data show CDR1 as MDHEN and CDR2 as SYDVKM.

The rearrangement links TRBV27 to TRBJ1-4; D gene uncertain. The length of the CDR3 is 15 residues. Between the trimmed V and J ends, which lost 4 bases and 5 bases, there was a span of 14 bases. CDR1 is MNHEY, CDR2 SMNVEV, per germline (reference sequence). In DNA, the CDR3 is TGTGCCAGCAGTTCCAACGGCGTTCTAAATGAAAAACTGTTTTTT. It specifies CASSSNGVLNEKLFF.

Many counts were recorded for this clonotype. The rearrangement links TRBV9 to TRBJ2-7, with TRBD2 as a possible D gene (6 bases). Germline loops: CDR1 SGDLS, CDR2 YYNGEE. Trimming stripped 1 base from V and 0 bases from J, with 11 bases between. CDR3 size: 15 residues. The DNA of the CDR3 is TGTGCCAGCAGCGTAAGACCGACTAGCTCCTACGAGCAGTACTTC. Its translation is CASSVRPTSSYEQYF.

V is TRBV9 and J is TRBJ2-2; 8 positions match TRBD1. Per germline, CDR1 SGDLS and CDR2 YYNGEE. The length of the CDR3 is 16 residues. V lost 0 bases and J lost 5; bases outside the gene matches: 6. The CDR3 spells CASSVGSGGATGELFF. For the CDR3, the DNA is TGTGCCAGCAGCGTAGGTTCAGGGGGCGCGACCGGGGAGCTGTTTTTT.

This clonotype appeared many times. The J gene is TRBJ2-1, the V gene TRBV20-1; 10 bases are shared with TRBD2. This CDR3 has 16 residues. V dropped 0 bases and J dropped 4; count of bases not matched to a gene: 6. The V gene's germline CDR1 is DFQATT and CDR2 SNEGSKA (reference sequence). DNA of the CDR3: TGCAGTGCTAGAGATCGGACTAGCGGAGGGTACAATGAGCAGTTCTTC. Residues: CSARDRTSGGYNEQFF.

This clonotype was seen repeatedly, ten times or more. The rearrangement links TRBV2 to TRBJ2-3; 9 nucleotides align to TRBD2. CDR1 and CDR2 (germline): SNHLY, FYNNEI. Trimming removed 0 bases from V and 0 bases from J; junction bases left unmatched: 1. This CDR3 is built from 16 residues. The CDR3, as DNA: TGTGCCAGCAGTGAAGCGCGGGAGGGGAGCACAGATACGCAGTATTTT. It translates to CASSEAREGSTDTQYF. The whole variable domain, filled in from reference TRBV2 and TRBJ2-3, reads EPEVTQTPSHQVTQMGQEVILRCVPISNHLYFYWYRQILGQKVEFLVSFYNNEISEKSEIFDDQFSVERPDGSNFTLKIRSTKLEDSAMYFCASSEAREGSTDTQYFGPGTRLTVL.

This sequence joins TRBV11-1 and TRBJ2-7; no firm D call. The V end lost 0 bases, the J end lost 2 bases, and 5 bases lay between the germline ends. There are 13 residues in the CDR3. CDR1 is SGHAT and CDR2 is FQDESV in the germline V gene (reference sequence). The CDR3 spells CASSLAPPYEQYF. The CDR3 DNA reads TGTGCCAGCAGCTTAGCGCCTCCCTACGAGCAGTACTTC.

This clonotype showed up many times. This rearrangement joins TRBV6-1 to TRBJ1-1, with D unresolved. V gave up 5 bases and J gave up 11 bases, with 18 bases separating them. Germline CDR1 MNHNS, CDR2 SASEGT. CDR3 length: 13 residues. The chain's CDR3 is CASSYGRAAVAFF. The CDR3 DNA reads as TGTGCCAGCAGTTACGGTAGGGCCGCCGTGGCTTTCTTT.

V is TRBV18 and J is TRBJ2-5; TRBD1 agrees at 9 bases. CDR1 and CDR2 from the germline V gene are KGHSH and LQKENI. The CDR3 extends over 13 amino acids. Trimming at V came to 7 bases and at J to 5 bases, leaving 5 bases not matched to a gene. The CDR3 reads CASLPGQGETQYF. Written as DNA, the CDR3 is TGTGCCAGCTTACCCGGACAGGGGGAGACCCAGTACTTC. Based on the CDR3 plus reference TRBV18 and TRBJ2-5, the full variable domain is NAGVMQNPRHLVRRRGQEARLRCSPMKGHSHVYWYRQLPEEGLKFMVYLQKENIIDESGMPKERFSAEFPKEGPSILRIQQVVRGDSAAYFCASLPGQGETQYFGPGTRLLVL.

At least ten counts were recorded for this clonotype. J is TRBJ1-4 and V is TRBV28; 10 positions agree with TRBD1. J gave up 0 bases and V 8 bases, and 0 bases lay outside the gene matches. The CDR3 sequence is 14 residues long. Per the germline V gene, CDR1 is MDHEN and CDR2 is SYDVKM. The CDR3 DNA follows: TGTGCCAGCGGACAGGGGGCAACTAATGAAAAACTGTTTTTT. Amino acids: CASGQGATNEKLFF.

Concerning this clonotype itself: It is likely a read error: a sequence one base away is far more abundant. The chain links TRBV2 to TRBJ2-1; D ambiguous. The J call may be incorrect, as the DNA end agrees better with TRBJ2-7. There are 11 residues in the CDR3. Germline-derived CDR1 and CDR2 are SNHLY and FYNNEI. The CDR3 loop reads CASTRNNEQYF. CDR3 bases: TGTGCCAGCACCAGGAACAATGAGCAGTACTTC.

This clonotype was recorded many times. The chain joins TRBV6-2 or TRBV6-3 to TRBJ1-1; D unresolved. V was cut by 7 bases and J by 1 base, with 13 bases left in between. The CDR3 spans 14 residues. Germline V gene lookup returns CDR1 MNHEY and CDR2 SVGEGT. The chain's CDR3 is CASKTPNQNTEAFF. CDR3 sequence (DNA): TGTGCCAGCAAAACACCAAATCAGAACACTGAAGCTTTCTTT.

Only a few counts were recorded for this clonotype. This rearrangement joins TRBV5-1 to TRBJ2-1, with D tentatively TRBD2 (6 bases). Germline CDR1 is SGHRS and CDR2 is YFSETQ. V lost 4 bases, J lost 9 bases, and 17 bases lay in between. This CDR3 comprises 14 residues. For the CDR3, the DNA is TGCGCCAGCAGCAAGGGACCCGCGGAGGGTGAGCAGTTCTTC. Its protein product is CASSKGPAEGEQFF.

This chain connects TRBV15 to TRBJ2-1, with 13 bases identical to TRBD2. Trimming at V came to 5 bases and at J to 12 bases, leaving 10 bases not matched to a gene. Looked up from germline, CDR1 is LNHNV and CDR2 is YYDKDF (reference sequence). CDR3 length: 15 amino acids. Written as DNA, the CDR3 is TGTGCCACCAGCTCACCGGGACTAGCGGGGCGCGTGCAGTTCTTC. This codes for CATSSPGLAGRVQFF.

Only one count was recorded for this clonotype. The rearrangement links TRBV5-4 to TRBJ2-2; 10 bases match TRBD2. The CDR3 runs 17 residues. From germline, CDR1 is SGHNT and CDR2 YYREEE (reference sequence). V was pared by 0 bases and J by 6 bases, with 8 bases of the junction left unmatched. The CDR3 region has the DNA TGTGCCAGCAGCTTGGGGGGGGCTAGCGGGAGTTCCGGGGAGCTGTTTTTT. Its protein product is CASSLGGASGSSGELFF.

Many counts were recorded for this clonotype. This sequence joins TRBV3-1 and TRBJ2-7, with 9 bases aligning to TRBD2. The germline V gene encodes CDR1 LGHDT and CDR2 YNNKEL (reference sequence). With V trimmed by 1 base and J by 3 bases, 4 bases remained unmatched. The CDR3 has 15 residues. For the CDR3, the DNA is TGTGCCAGCAGCCAAGCCCCTAGCGGGGTCTACGAGCAGTACTTC. Amino acid sequence: CASSQAPSGVYEQYF.

V is TRBV4-1 and J is TRBJ1-4; D is unresolved. The CDR3 spans 15 residues. V lost 2 bases, J lost 5 bases, and 12 bases lay in between. The V gene's germline CDR1 is MGHRA and CDR2 YSYEKL. CDR3 DNA sequence: TGCGCCAGCAGCCAAACCGAGTTCGGGAATGAAAAACTGTTTTTT. It yields the protein CASSQTEFGNEKLFF.

The table lists this clonotype with a few counts. The rearrangement uses TRBV4-2 and TRBJ2-7; D unclear. V was shortened by 2 bases and J by 5 bases, with 7 bases between the two germline ends. The germline V gene has CDR1 LGHNA and CDR2 YNFKEQ. The CDR3 has 12 residues. The CDR3 DNA sequence: TGTGCCAGCAGCCAAACCCATAACGAGCAGTACTTC. Its translation: CASSQTHNEQYF.

This clonotype was found many times. CDR3 sequence (DNA): TGTGCCAGCAGTTTATCGAGGAGACAGGGGGCAGGGGAGCAGTACTTC. It yields the protein CASSLSRRQGAGEQYF. V and J are TRBV12-3 or TRBV12-4 and TRBJ2-7, with 10 bases identical to TRBD1. Germline trimming cut 2 bases from V and 7 bases from J; bases unmatched to any gene: 11. The CDR3 contains 16 residues.

This clonotype was recorded at least ten times. J is TRBJ1-1 and V is TRBV7-3; 9 bases are a match to TRBD1. The CDR3 extends over 15 amino acids. Germline V gene lookup returns CDR1 SGHTA and CDR2 FQGTGA. The junction had 7 bases not matched to a gene; V was cut back by 4 bases and J by 4 bases. CDR3 sequence reads: CASSSTGGAGTEAFF. Here the CDR3 DNA reads TGTGCCAGCAGCTCAACAGGGGGCGCAGGCACTGAAGCTTTCTTT.

The chain has TRBV2 and TRBJ2-7; 13 bases match TRBD2. V was pared by 4 bases and J by 0 bases, with 3 bases of the junction left unmatched. CDR1 and CDR2 (germline): SNHLY, FYNNEI. The CDR3 extends over 16 amino acids. CDR3 loop: CASSGTSGRDSYEQYF. The DNA of the CDR3 is TGTGCCAGCAGTGGGACTAGCGGGAGAGACTCCTACGAGCAGTACTTC.

The V call is TRBV7-9, the J call TRBJ1-4; possible D gene TRBD1, 6 bases. The CDR3 contains 16 residues. V was clipped by 5 bases and J by 5 bases, with 18 bases between them. The germline CDR1 and CDR2 sequences are SEHNR and FQNEAQ (reference sequence). In DNA, the CDR3 is TGTGCCAGCAGCAAAGGGGACGGGACACTAAATGAAAAACTGTTTTTT. Translating gives CASSKGDGTLNEKLFF.

A few counts support this clonotype. The rearrangement links TRBV6-2 or TRBV6-3 to TRBJ2-3; no clear D gene. The germline CDR1 and CDR2 sequences are MNHEY and SVGEGT. V lost 2 bases and J lost 3, with 9 bases in between. This CDR3 is built from 14 residues. The CDR3 region has the DNA TGTGCCAGCAGTTACGGTAGGGCTACAGATACGCAGTATTTT. Translation: CASSYGRATDTQYF.

The chain joins TRBV19 to TRBJ1-1, with 9 bases aligning to TRBD1. V was pared by 4 bases and J by 4 bases, with 10 bases of the junction left unmatched. CDR1 is LNHDA, CDR2 SQIVND, per germline (reference sequence). The CDR3 is 16 residues long. CDR3 loop: CASSTLQGARSTEAFF. CDR3 in DNA: TGTGCCAGTAGTACATTACAGGGGGCGCGGAGCACTGAAGCTTTCTTT.